This TCR beta chain was recorded in a study of graft-versus-host responses after intestinal transplantation. Here immunoSEQ multiplex PCR was the method, and the copy in TCRdb shows in-frame clones only, minus some. The data hold around 67,000 clones, with roughly 89% observed a single time. Trimming shortened V by 7 bases and J by 3 bases, and 13 bases separated the two germline ends. The CDR3 has 14 amino acids. Germline V gene sequence: CDR1 LNHDA, CDR2 SQIVND (reference sequence). About this clone: The antigen is not known.

The clonotype comes from a human donor who was the organ donor for an intestinal transplant. Sample: unstimulated CD8+ T cells sorted from spleen or lymph node cells, taken before transplant. This sequence joins TRBV19 and TRBJ1-5; D perhaps matches TRBD1 (5 bases). The CDR3 loop is CASNGQGYNQPQHF. The CDR3 DNA reads TGTGCCAGTAATGGGCAGGGTTACAATCAGCCCCAGCATTTT. The variable domain in full, completed from reference TRBV19 and TRBJ1-5, reads DGGITQSPKYLFRKEGQNVTLSCEQNLNHDAMYWYRQDPGQGLRLIYYSQIVNDFQKGDIAEGYSVSREKKESFPLTVTSAQKNPTAFYLCASNGQGYNQPQHFGDGTRLSIL.